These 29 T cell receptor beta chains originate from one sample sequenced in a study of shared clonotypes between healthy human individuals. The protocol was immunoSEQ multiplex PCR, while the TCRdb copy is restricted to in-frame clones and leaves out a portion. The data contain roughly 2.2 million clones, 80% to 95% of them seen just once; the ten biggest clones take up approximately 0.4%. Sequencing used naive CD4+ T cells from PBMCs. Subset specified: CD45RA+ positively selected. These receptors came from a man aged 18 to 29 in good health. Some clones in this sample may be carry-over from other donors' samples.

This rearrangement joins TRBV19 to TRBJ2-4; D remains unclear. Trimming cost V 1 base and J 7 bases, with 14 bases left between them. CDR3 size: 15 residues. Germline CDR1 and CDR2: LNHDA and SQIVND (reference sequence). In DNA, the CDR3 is TGTGCCAGTAGTATAGGCCTCCTTCAAGGGAACATTCAGTACTTC. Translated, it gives CASSIGLLQGNIQYF.

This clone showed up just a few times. The CDR3 nucleotides read TGCGCCAGCAGCCAAGAGATTCCGGGGGGCATCGGCTACACCTTC. Translation gives CASSQEIPGGIGYTF. The genes are TRBV4-3 and TRBJ1-2; a possible D gene is TRBD1 (6 bases). The ends were cut back, 0 bases at V and 8 bases at J, with 16 bases in the middle. The CDR3 loop spans 15 amino acids. Per germline, CDR1 LGHNA and CDR2 YSLEER.

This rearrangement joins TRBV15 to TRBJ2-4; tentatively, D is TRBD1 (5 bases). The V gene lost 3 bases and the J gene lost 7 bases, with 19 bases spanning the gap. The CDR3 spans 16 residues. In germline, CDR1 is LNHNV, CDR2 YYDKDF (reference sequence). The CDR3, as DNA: TGTGCCACCAGCAGTGGACAAGGAAAGGGTATGAACATTCAGTACTTC. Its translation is CATSSGQGKGMNIQYF.

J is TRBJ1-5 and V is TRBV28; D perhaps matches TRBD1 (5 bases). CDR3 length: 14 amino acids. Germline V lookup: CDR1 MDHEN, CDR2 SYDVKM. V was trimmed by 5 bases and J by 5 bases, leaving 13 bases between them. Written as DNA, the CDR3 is TGTGCCAGCAGTCCTTCGATGGGGGATCAGCCCCAGCATTTT. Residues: CASSPSMGDQPQHF.

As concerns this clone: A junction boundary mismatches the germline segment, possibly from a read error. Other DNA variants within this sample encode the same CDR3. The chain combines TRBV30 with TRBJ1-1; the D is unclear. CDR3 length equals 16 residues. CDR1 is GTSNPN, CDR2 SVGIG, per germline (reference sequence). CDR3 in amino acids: CAWSYDKWEPNTEAFF. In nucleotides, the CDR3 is TGTGCCTGGAGCTATGACAAATGGGAGCCGAACACTGAAGCCTTCTTT.

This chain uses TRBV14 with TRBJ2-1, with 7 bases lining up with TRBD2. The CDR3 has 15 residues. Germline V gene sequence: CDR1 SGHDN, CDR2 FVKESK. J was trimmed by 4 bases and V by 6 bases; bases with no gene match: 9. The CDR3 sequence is CASSPGRGWYNEQFF. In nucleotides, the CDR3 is TGTGCCAGCAGTCCAGGGAGGGGTTGGTACAATGAGCAGTTCTTC.

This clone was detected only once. CDR3 sequence reads: CASSSPGGIDTQYF. Written as DNA, the CDR3 is TGTGCCAGCAGTTCCCCAGGGGGGATTGATACGCAGTATTTT. The V and J genes are TRBV28 and TRBJ2-3; TRBD1 is a possible D gene (7 bases). The CDR3 consists of 14 residues. Germline V gene data show CDR1 as MDHEN and CDR2 as SYDVKM. The ends were cut back, 4 bases at V and 6 bases at J, with 14 bases in the middle.

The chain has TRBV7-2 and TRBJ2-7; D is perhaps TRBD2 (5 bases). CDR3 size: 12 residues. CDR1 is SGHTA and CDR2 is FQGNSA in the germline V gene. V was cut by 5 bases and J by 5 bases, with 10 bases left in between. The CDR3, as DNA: TGTGCCAGCAGCCTGGGGAGCCACGAGCAGTACTTC. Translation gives CASSLGSHEQYF.

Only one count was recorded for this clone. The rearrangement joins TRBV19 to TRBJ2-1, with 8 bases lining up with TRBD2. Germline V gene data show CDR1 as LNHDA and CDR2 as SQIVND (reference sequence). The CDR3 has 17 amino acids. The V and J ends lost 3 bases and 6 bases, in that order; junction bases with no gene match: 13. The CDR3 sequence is CASSMGIRREAANEQFF. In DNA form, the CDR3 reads TGTGCCAGTAGTATGGGGATCAGGCGGGAGGCCGCCAATGAGCAGTTCTTC.

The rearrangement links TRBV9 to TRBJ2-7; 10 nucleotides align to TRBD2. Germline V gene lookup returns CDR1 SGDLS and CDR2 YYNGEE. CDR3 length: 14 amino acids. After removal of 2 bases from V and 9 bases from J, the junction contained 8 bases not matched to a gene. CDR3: CASSVGLALGGQYF. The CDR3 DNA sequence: TGTGCCAGCAGCGTGGGACTAGCGTTGGGGGGGCAGTACTTC.

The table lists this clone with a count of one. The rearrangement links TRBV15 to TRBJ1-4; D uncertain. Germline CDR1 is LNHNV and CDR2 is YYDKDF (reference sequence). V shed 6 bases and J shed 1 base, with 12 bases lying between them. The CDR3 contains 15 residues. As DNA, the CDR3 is TGTGCCACCAGAATGAGTAGACTAACTAATGAAAAACTGTTTTTT. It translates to CATRMSRLTNEKLFF.

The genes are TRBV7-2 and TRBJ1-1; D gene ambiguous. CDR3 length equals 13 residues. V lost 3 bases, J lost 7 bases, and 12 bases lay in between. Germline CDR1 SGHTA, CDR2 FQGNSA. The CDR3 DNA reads TGTGCCAGCAGCTTTAGCTTGGCGGGTGAAGCTTTCTTT. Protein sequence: CASSFSLAGEAFF. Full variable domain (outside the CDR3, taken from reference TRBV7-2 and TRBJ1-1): GAGVSQSPSNKVTEKGKDVELRCDPISGHTALYWYRQSLGQGLEFLIYFQGNSAPDKSGLPSDRFSAERTGGSVSTLTIQRTQQEDSAVYLCASSFSLAGEAFFGQGTRLTVV.

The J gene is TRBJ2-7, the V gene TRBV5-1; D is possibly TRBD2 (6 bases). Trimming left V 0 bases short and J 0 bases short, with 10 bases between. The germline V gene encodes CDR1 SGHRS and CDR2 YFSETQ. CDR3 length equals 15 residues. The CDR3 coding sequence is TGCGCCAGCAGCTTGGAGGTGACTAGCTCCTACGAGCAGTACTTC. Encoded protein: CASSLEVTSSYEQYF.

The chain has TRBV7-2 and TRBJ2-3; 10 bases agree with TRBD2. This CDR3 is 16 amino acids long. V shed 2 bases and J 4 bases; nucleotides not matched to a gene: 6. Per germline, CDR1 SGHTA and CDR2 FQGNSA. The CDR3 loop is CASSLYLAGAPDTQYF. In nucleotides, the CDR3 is TGTGCCAGCAGCTTATACCTAGCGGGGGCCCCAGATACGCAGTATTTT. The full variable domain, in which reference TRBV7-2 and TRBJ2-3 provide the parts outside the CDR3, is GAGVSQSPSNKVTEKGKDVELRCDPISGHTALYWYRQSLGQGLEFLIYFQGNSAPDKSGLPSDRFSAERTGGSVSTLTIQRTQQEDSAVYLCASSLYLAGAPDTQYFGPGTRLTVL.

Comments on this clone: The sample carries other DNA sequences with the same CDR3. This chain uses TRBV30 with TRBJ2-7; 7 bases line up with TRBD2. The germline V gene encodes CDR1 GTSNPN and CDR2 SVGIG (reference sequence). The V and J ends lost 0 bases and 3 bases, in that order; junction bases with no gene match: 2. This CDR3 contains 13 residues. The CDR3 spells CAWSVGGSYEQYF. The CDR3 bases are TGTGCCTGGAGTGTTGGCGGGAGCTACGAGCAGTACTTC.

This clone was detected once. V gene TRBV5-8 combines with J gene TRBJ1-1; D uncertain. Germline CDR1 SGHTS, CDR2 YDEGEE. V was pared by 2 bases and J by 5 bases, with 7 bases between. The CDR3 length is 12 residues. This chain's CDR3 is CASSFGRTEAFF. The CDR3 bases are TGTGCCAGCAGCTTCGGGAGGACTGAAGCTTTCTTT.

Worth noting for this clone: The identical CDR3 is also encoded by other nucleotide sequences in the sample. The CDR3 sequence: CASSQGTGANYGYTF. CDR3 nucleotide sequence: TGCGCCAGCAGCCAAGGGACAGGAGCTAACTATGGCTACACCTTC. The chain carries TRBV4-1 and TRBJ1-2; 7 nucleotides agree with TRBD1. CDR1 and CDR2 (germline): MGHRA, YSYEKL. The trim removed 1 base at V and 0 bases at J, leaving 2 bases unmatched. The CDR3 is 15 amino acids.

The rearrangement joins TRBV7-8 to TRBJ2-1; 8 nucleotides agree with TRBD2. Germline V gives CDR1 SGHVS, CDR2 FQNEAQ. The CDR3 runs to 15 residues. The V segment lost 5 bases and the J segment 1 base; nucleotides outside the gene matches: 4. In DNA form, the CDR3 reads TGTGCCAGCAGCGACCCTAGCGGGTCCTACAATGAGCAGTTCTTC. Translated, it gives CASSDPSGSYNEQFF.

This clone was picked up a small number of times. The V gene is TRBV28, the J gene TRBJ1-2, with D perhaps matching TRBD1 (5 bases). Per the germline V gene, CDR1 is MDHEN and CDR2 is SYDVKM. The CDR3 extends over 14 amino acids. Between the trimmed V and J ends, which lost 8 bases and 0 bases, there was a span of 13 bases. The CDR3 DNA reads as TGTGCCAGCCTGGAACAGGAGCCTAACTATGGCTACACCTTC. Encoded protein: CASLEQEPNYGYTF.

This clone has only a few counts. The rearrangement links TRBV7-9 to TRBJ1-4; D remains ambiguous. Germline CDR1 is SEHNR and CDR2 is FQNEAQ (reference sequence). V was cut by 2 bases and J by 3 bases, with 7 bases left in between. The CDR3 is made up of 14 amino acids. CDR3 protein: CASSLWVPNEKLFF. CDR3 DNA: TGTGCCAGCAGCTTATGGGTCCCTAATGAAAAACTGTTTTTT.

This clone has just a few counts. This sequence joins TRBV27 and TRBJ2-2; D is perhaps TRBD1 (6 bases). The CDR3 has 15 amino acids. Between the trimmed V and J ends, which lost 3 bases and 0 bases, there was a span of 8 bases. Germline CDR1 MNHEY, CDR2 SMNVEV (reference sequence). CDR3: CASSFWTANTGELFF. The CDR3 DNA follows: TGTGCCAGCAGTTTTTGGACAGCGAACACCGGGGAGCTGTTTTTT.

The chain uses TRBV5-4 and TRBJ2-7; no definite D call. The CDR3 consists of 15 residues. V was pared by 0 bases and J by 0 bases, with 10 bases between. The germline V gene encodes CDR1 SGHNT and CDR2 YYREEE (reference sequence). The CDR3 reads CASSLGTVSSYEQYF. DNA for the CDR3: TGTGCCAGCAGCTTGGGGACGGTGAGCTCCTACGAGCAGTACTTC.

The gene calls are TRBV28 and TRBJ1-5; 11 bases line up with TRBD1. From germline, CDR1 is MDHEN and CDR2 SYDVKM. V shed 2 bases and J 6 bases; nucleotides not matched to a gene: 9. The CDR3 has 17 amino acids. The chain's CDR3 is CASSLQPGQGAVQPQHF. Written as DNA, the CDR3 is TGTGCCAGCAGTTTACAACCCGGACAGGGGGCGGTTCAGCCCCAGCATTTT. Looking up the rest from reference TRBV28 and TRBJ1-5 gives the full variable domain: DVKVTQSSRYLVKRTGEKVFLECVQDMDHENMFWYRQDPGLGLRLIYFSYDVKMKEKGDIPEGYSVSREKKERFSLILESASTNQTSMYLCASSLQPGQGAVQPQHFGDGTRLSIL.

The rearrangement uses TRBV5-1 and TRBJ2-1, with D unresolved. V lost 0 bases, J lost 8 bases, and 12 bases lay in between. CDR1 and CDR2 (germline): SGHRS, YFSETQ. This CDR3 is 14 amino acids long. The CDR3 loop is CASSLVASEDEQFF. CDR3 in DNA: TGCGCCAGCAGCTTGGTCGCCTCCGAAGATGAGCAGTTCTTC.

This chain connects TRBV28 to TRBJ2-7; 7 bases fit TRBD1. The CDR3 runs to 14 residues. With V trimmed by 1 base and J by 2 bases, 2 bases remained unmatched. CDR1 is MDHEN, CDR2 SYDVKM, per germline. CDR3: CASSLLGGPYEQYF. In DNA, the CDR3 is TGTGCCAGCAGTTTATTAGGGGGCCCCTACGAGCAGTACTTC.

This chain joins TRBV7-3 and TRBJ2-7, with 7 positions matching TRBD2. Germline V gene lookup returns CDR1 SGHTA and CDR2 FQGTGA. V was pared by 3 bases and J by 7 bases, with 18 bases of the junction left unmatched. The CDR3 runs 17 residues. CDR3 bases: TGTGCCAGCAGCTTTACGGAAGCGGGGCACCCGATCCGAGAGCAGTACTTC. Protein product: CASSFTEAGHPIREQYF.

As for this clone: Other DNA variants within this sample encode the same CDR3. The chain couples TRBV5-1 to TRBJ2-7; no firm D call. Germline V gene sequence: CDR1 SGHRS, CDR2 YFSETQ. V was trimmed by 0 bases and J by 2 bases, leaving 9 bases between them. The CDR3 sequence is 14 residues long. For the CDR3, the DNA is TGCGCCAGCAGCTTGGATCCATCGACCTACGAGCAGTACTTC. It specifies CASSLDPSTYEQYF.

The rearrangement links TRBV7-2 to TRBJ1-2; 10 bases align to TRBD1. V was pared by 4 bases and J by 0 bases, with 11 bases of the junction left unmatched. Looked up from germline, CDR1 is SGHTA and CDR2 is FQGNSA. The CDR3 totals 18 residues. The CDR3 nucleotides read TGTGCCAGCAGCTCTGGCACCTGGACAGGGGGTGCTAACTATGGCTACACCTTC. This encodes CASSSGTWTGGANYGYTF. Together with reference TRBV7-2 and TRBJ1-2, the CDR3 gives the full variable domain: GAGVSQSPSNKVTEKGKDVELRCDPISGHTALYWYRQSLGQGLEFLIYFQGNSAPDKSGLPSDRFSAERTGGSVSTLTIQRTQQEDSAVYLCASSSGTWTGGANYGYTFGSGTRLTVV.

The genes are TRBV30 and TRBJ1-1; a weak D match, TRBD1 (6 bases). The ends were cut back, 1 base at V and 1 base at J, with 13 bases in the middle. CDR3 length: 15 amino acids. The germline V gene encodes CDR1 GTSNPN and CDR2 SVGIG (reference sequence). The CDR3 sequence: CAWSAGQRTNTEAFF. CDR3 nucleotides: TGTGCCTGGAGTGCCGGACAGAGAACGAACACTGAAGCTTTCTTT.